This TCR beta chain derives from a study of monozygotic twins with cystic fibrosis. About the research overall: With about 15 PCR cycles, barcoded libraries came from around 3 micrograms of fragmented DNA.

TCRdb's table, derived via immunoSEQ multiplex PCR, lists solely in-frame clones and lacks some. The sample holds about 20,000 clones, more than 80% seen once. V dropped 0 bases and J dropped 7 bases, with 5 bases sitting between them. The CDR3 sequence is 12 residues long. Per germline, CDR1 SGHNT and CDR2 YYREEE (reference sequence). The sequence came from a girl aged 2 to 9 with cystic fibrosis. The V gene is TRBV5-4, the J gene TRBJ2-1; no reliable D call. Sequencing used blood. CDR3 protein: CASSLDWNEQFF. The CDR3 bases are TGTGCCAGCAGCTTGGACTGGAATGAGCAGTTCTTC.